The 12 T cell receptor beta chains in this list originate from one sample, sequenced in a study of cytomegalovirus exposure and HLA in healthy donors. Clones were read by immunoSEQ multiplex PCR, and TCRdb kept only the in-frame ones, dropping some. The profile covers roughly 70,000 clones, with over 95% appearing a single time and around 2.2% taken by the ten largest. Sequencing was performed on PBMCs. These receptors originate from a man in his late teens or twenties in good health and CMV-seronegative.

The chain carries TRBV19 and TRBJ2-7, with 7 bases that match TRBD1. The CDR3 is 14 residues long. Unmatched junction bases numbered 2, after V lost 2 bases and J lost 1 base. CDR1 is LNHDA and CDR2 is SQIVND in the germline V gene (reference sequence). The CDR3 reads CASSISGQSYEQYF. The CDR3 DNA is TGTGCCAGTAGTATATCGGGACAGTCCTACGAGCAGTACTTC.

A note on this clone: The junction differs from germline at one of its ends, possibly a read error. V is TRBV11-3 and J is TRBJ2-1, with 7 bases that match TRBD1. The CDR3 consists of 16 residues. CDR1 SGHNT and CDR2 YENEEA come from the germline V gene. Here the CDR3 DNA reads TGTGCCGGCAGCTTAATAGGGGGCCTCCCTTACAATGAGCAGTTCTTC. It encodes CAGSLIGGLPYNEQFF. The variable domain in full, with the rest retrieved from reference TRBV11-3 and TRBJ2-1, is EAGVVQSPRYKIIEKKQPVAFWCNPISGHNTLYWYLQNLGQGPELLIRYENEEAVDDSQLPKDRFSAERLKGVDSTLKIQPAELGDSAVYLCAGSLIGGLPYNEQFFGPGTRLTVL.

This chain's CDR3 is CASSLVRSGEQFF. CDR3 DNA sequence: TGTGCCAGCAGCTTAGTTCGCTCAGGCGAGCAGTTCTTC. The rearrangement links TRBV11-2 to TRBJ2-1, with D uncertain. Germline CDR1 and CDR2: SGHAT and FQNNGV. The V end lost 1 base, the J end lost 10 bases, and 11 bases lay between the germline ends. CDR3 length: 13 amino acids. The full variable domain, its missing parts supplied by reference TRBV11-2 and TRBJ2-1, is EAGVAQSPRYKIIEKRQSVAFWCNPISGHATLYWYQQILGQGPKLLIQFQNNGVVDDSQLPKDRFSAERLKGVDSTLKIQPAKLEDSAVYLCASSLVRSGEQFFGPGTRLTVL.

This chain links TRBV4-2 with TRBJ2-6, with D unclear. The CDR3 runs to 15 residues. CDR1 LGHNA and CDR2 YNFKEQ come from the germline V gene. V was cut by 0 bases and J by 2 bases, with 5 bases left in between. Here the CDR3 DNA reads TGTGCCAGCAGCCAAGACAGAACTGGGGCCAACGTCCTGACTTTC. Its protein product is CASSQDRTGANVLTF.

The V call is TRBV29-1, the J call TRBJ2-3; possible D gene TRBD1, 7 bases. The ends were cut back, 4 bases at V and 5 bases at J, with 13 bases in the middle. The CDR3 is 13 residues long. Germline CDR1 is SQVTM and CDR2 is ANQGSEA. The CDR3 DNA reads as TGCAGCGTTGTAGGGGGCGGGGTAGATACGCAGTATTTT. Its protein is CSVVGGGVDTQYF.

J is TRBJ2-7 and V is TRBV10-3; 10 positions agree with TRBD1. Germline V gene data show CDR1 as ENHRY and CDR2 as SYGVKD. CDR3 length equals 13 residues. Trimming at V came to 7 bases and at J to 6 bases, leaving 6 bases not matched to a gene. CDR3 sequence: CAITSGQGGEQYF. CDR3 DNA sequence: TGTGCCATCACGTCAGGACAGGGGGGCGAGCAGTACTTC.

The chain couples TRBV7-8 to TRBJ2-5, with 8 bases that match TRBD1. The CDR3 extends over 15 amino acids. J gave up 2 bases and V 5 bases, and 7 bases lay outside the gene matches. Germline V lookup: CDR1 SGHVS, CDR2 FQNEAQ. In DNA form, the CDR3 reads TGTGCCAGCAGCCCCCGCGGACAGGGACAAGAGACCCAGTACTTC. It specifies CASSPRGQGQETQYF.

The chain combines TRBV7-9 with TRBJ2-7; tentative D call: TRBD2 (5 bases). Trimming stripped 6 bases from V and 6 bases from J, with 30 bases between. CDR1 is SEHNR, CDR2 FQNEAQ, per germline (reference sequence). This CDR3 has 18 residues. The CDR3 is CASSLFRYTGKGLREQYF. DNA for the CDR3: TGTGCCAGCAGTCTATTTCGGTACACGGGGAAAGGGTTACGCGAGCAGTACTTC.

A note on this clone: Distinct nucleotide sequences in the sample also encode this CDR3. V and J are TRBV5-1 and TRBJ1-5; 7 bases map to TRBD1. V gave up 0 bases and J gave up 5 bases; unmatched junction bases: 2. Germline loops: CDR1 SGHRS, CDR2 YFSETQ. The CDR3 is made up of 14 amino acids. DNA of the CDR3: TGCGCCAGCAGCTTGGTAGGGGGCGATCAGCCCCAGCATTTT. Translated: CASSLVGGDQPQHF.

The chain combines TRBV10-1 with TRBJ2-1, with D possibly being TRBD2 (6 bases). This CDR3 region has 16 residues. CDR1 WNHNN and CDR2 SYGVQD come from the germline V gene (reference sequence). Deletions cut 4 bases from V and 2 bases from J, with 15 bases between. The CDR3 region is CASSVGGAEAYNEQFF. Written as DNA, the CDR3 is TGCGCCAGCAGTGTCGGAGGGGCGGAGGCCTACAATGAGCAGTTCTTC.

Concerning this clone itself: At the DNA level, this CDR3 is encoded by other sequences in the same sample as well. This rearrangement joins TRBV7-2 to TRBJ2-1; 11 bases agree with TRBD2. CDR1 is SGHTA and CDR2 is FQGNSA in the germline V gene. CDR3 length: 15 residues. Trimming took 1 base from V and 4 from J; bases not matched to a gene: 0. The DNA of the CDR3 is TGTGCCAGCAGCTTAGTAGCGGGGGGGTACAATGAGCAGTTCTTC. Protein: CASSLVAGGYNEQFF.

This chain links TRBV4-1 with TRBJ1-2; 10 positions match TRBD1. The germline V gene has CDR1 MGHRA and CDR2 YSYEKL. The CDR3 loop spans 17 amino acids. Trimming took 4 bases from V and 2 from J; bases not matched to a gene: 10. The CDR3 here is CASSPLGGTGANYGYTF. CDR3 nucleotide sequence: TGCGCCAGCAGCCCCCTGGGAGGGACAGGGGCCAACTATGGCTACACCTTC.